The sequence of this T cell receptor beta chain was determined in a study of blood T cell repertoires in COVID-19. Across the study: Acute and convalescent COVID-19 specimens originated in the United States, Italy and Spain.

In the source study's methods: Researchers report that nucleated cell counts were estimated from reference gene primer amplification. Generated by immunoSEQ multiplex PCR, the TCRdb table keeps only in-frame clones and is missing some. D and trimming were read from the DNA, whereas the V and J calls and clone size are those reported in that table. The sample yields about 220,000 clones, 80% to 90% seen once. This clone was picked up a small number of times. This study enrolled people aged about 18 to 100 from about two dozen US geographic areas. Cohorts were based on clinical histories the participants reported. Trimming left V 7 bases short and J 5 bases short, with 23 bases between. The CDR3 consists of 16 residues.

The sequenced sample consisted of PBMCs or T cells enriched from blood (not recorded which). This receptor was taken from a woman aged 18-30 years in a cohort exposed to, infected with or recovered from COVID-19 (not recorded which). The chain has TRBV6-7 and TRBJ1-2; D is unclear. TRBV6-7 is marked as an open reading frame, function uncertain. This chain's CDR3 is CASNLTNGEGPYGYTF. CDR3 in DNA: TGTGCCAGCAACCTCACGAACGGGGAAGGGCCATATGGCTACACCTTC.